A single sample is the source of the 25 T cell receptor beta chains below, sequenced in a study of blood T cell repertoires in COVID-19. Method: immunoSEQ multiplex PCR; TCRdb's copy keeps in-frame clones and lacks some. The data contain around 150,000 clones, roughly 85% of them singletons. The sequenced sample was peripheral blood. The receptors shown here come from a man between 65 and 79 years old with acute or convalescent COVID-19.

CDR3 residues: CASSPRIAGHQETQYF. In DNA, the CDR3 is TGTGCCAGCTCACCACGGATAGCGGGGCATCAAGAGACCCAGTACTTC. The chain couples TRBV18 to TRBJ2-5, with TRBD2 matching over 8 bases. Germline V gives CDR1 KGHSH, CDR2 LQKENI. The CDR3 spans 16 residues. Unmatched junction bases numbered 6, after V lost 1 base and J lost 2 bases.

This clone was counted many times. The rearrangement joins TRBV6-5 to TRBJ2-7; weak D call: TRBD2 (6 bases). Trimming cost V 0 bases and J 3 bases, with 12 bases left between them. The CDR3 has 15 residues. Germline V lookup: CDR1 MNHEY, CDR2 SVGAGI. The CDR3 loop is CASSYSWREGYEQYF. The DNA for the CDR3 is TGTGCCAGCAGTTACTCGTGGCGGGAAGGCTACGAGCAGTACTTC.

The chain combines TRBV20-1 with TRBJ2-7, with TRBD2 matching over 7 bases. The CDR3 totals 14 residues. With 3 bases clipped from V and 2 bases from J, the junction kept 7 bases outside the gene matches. Germline V gene lookup returns CDR1 DFQATT and CDR2 SNEGSKA (reference sequence). The CDR3 nucleotides are TGCAGTGCTAGTTCTAGCGGTTCCCCCTACGAGCAGTACTTC. Protein: CSASSSGSPYEQYF.

The chain carries TRBV25-1 and TRBJ2-2; 10 bases map to TRBD2. Trimming cost V 3 bases and J 0 bases; bases outside gene matches: 1. CDR1 is MGHDK, CDR2 SYGVNS, per germline. There are 16 residues in the CDR3. The DNA for the CDR3 is TGTGCCAGCAGTGATAGCGGGAGGTCGAACACCGGGGAGCTGTTTTTT. It translates to CASSDSGRSNTGELFF.

V and J are TRBV2 and TRBJ2-5; 7 bases map to TRBD2. The germline V gene has CDR1 SNHLY and CDR2 FYNNEI. This CDR3 comprises 15 residues. V shed 4 bases and J 0 bases; nucleotides not matched to a gene: 5. This CDR3 reads CASSVGGGDQETQYF. For the CDR3, the DNA is TGTGCCAGCAGTGTGGGGGGAGGGGACCAAGAGACCCAGTACTTC. Full variable domain (rest looked up from reference TRBV2 and TRBJ2-5): EPEVTQTPSHQVTQMGQEVILRCVPISNHLYFYWYRQILGQKVEFLVSFYNNEISEKSEIFDDQFSVERPDGSNFTLKIRSTKLEDSAMYFCASSVGGGDQETQYFGPGTRLLVL.

The sample holds a few counts of this clone. This chain connects TRBV11-3 to TRBJ1-1; tentative D call: TRBD1 (5 bases). Germline V gives CDR1 SGHNT, CDR2 YENEEA. The V and J ends lost 2 bases and 8 bases respectively, with 12 bases between them. The CDR3 is 13 amino acids. CDR3 coding DNA: TGTGCCAGCAGCTTAAATAGGAACAGGGAAGCTTTCTTT. As protein: CASSLNRNREAFF.

The V and J genes are TRBV5-1 and TRBJ2-6; 7 positions agree with TRBD1. V gave up 4 bases and J gave up 4 bases; unmatched junction bases: 5. In germline, CDR1 is SGHRS, CDR2 YFSETQ. There are 15 residues in the CDR3. The CDR3 is CASSQDRAGANVLTF. The CDR3 DNA sequence: TGCGCCAGCAGCCAAGACAGGGCCGGGGCCAACGTCCTGACTTTC.

The chain employs TRBV11-2 and TRBJ2-3, with 9 nucleotides matching TRBD1. CDR1 is SGHAT and CDR2 is FQNNGV in the germline V gene. The V segment lost 2 bases and the J segment 3 bases; nucleotides outside the gene matches: 6. The CDR3 runs 16 residues. CDR3 in amino acids: CASSLFWDRETDTQYF. The CDR3 DNA sequence: TGTGCCAGCAGCTTATTCTGGGACAGGGAAACAGATACGCAGTATTTT.

This rearrangement joins TRBV29-1 to TRBJ1-1, with a weak D call TRBD1 (5 bases). The CDR3 is made up of 12 amino acids. Between the trimmed V and J ends, which lost 3 bases and 4 bases, there was a span of 9 bases. CDR1 and CDR2 from the germline V gene are SQVTM and ANQGSEA. The CDR3 sequence: CSVEFQGTEAFF. The CDR3 bases are TGCAGCGTTGAGTTCCAGGGCACTGAAGCTTTCTTT. Supplemented by reference TRBV29-1 and TRBJ1-1, the full variable domain reads SAVISQKPSRDICQRGTSLTIQCQVDSQVTMMFWYRQQPGQSLTLIATANQGSEATYESGFVIDKFPISRPNLTFSTLTVSNMSPEDSSIYLCSVEFQGTEAFFGQGTRLTVV.

The chain joins TRBV28 to TRBJ2-2; 8 nucleotides line up with TRBD2. The CDR3 spans 18 residues. Trimming took 4 bases from V and 2 from J; bases not matched to a gene: 12. Germline CDR1 and CDR2: MDHEN and SYDVKM. CDR3 nucleotide sequence: TGTGCCAGCAGTTCCTCCGTTCTAGCGGGTATTAACACCGGGGAGCTGTTTTTT. This gives the protein CASSSSVLAGINTGELFF.

This rearrangement joins TRBV3-1 (or the pseudogene TRBV3-2) to TRBJ1-2, with 7 bases identical to TRBD1. The CDR3 is 16 residues long. The germline V gene has CDR1 LGHDT and CDR2 YNNKEL (reference sequence). After removal of 0 bases from V and 6 bases from J, the junction contained 10 bases not matched to a gene. As DNA, the CDR3 is TGTGCCAGCAGCCAAGATTTTAGACAGGGTCGGGATGGCTACACCTTC. It is translated as CASSQDFRQGRDGYTF.

The chain employs TRBV6-5 and TRBJ2-2, with a possible D match to TRBD1 (5 bases). The CDR3 is 15 amino acids. Deletions cut 2 bases from V and 3 bases from J, with 10 bases between. CDR1 and CDR2 (germline): MNHEY, SVGAGI. CDR3 coding DNA: TGTGCCAGCAGTTACCGGGCAGGGCACACCGGGGAGCTGTTTTTT. It codes for CASSYRAGHTGELFF.

The V call is TRBV19, the J call TRBJ2-3, with 11 bases lining up with TRBD1. The CDR3 length is 16 residues. Germline loops: CDR1 LNHDA, CDR2 SQIVND (reference sequence). V was clipped by 3 bases and J by 5 bases; unmatched bases: 7. In DNA, the CDR3 is TGTGCCAGTAGTATTTCCGGGACAGGGGGGAAAGATACGCAGTATTTT. This translates into CASSISGTGGKDTQYF.

This clone was detected only a few times. The gene calls are TRBV7-6 and TRBJ2-2, with D tentatively TRBD2 (6 bases). V gave up 3 bases and J gave up 6 bases, with 14 bases separating them. CDR3 length equals 15 residues. Germline V gene data show CDR1 as SGHVS and CDR2 as FNYEAQ. The DNA of the CDR3 is TGTGCCAGCAGCTTGGGGGGTAACGGGCCCGGGGAGCTGTTTTTT. Translating gives CASSLGGNGPGELFF. The entire variable domain, with the rest obtained from reference TRBV7-6 and TRBJ2-2, is as follows: GAGVSQSPRYKVTKRGQDVALRCDPISGHVSLYWYRQALGQGPEFLTYFNYEAQQDKSGLPNDRFSAERPEGSISTLTIQRTEQRDSAMYRCASSLGGNGPGELFFGEGSRLTVL.

The chain joins TRBV9 to TRBJ1-4; D is possibly TRBD1 (5 bases). V was shortened by 2 bases and J by 5 bases, with 13 bases between the two germline ends. Per the germline V gene, CDR1 is SGDLS and CDR2 is YYNGEE. This CDR3 comprises 15 residues. DNA of the CDR3: TGTGCCAGCAGCGTCCATGGACGGGGGAATGAAAAACTGTTTTTT. Translating gives CASSVHGRGNEKLFF.

This clone came up a few times. The chain has TRBV6-6 and TRBJ2-7; TRBD1 agrees at 11 bases. V was clipped by 5 bases and J by 6 bases; unmatched bases: 9. This CDR3 is 15 amino acids long. Germline loops: CDR1 MNHNY, CDR2 SVGAGI (reference sequence). The CDR3 is CASSDLDRGPLEQYF. CDR3 in DNA: TGTGCCAGCAGTGACTTGGACAGGGGGCCCCTCGAGCAGTACTTC.

The chain has TRBV19 and TRBJ2-1; tentative D call: TRBD2 (6 bases). The V end lost 3 bases, the J end lost 4 bases, and 10 bases lay between the germline ends. The CDR3 contains 14 residues. Germline CDR1 LNHDA, CDR2 SQIVND (reference sequence). CDR3 coding DNA: TGTGCCAGTAGTATCGGGAGAGCGTACAATGAGCAGTTCTTC. As protein: CASSIGRAYNEQFF.

This clone has just a few counts. The junction does not match germline at one end; this may be a read error. The chain links TRBV7-7 to TRBJ2-2, with TRBD2 matching over 10 bases. CDR1 is SSHAT, CDR2 FNYEAQ, per germline (reference sequence). The CDR3 runs 18 residues. The CDR3 region has the DNA TGTGCTAGCAGCCCAACCCTTGCTAGCGGGAGCTTTGGCGGGGAGCTGTTTTTT. Protein product: CASSPTLASGSFGGELFF.

In DNA form, the CDR3 reads TGTGCCAGCAGTTTGGGACTCCTGCAAGAGACCCAGTACTTC. Its protein is CASSLGLLQETQYF. This sequence joins TRBV11-2 and TRBJ2-5, with D possibly TRBD2 on 6 matching bases. CDR3 length: 14 amino acids. CDR1 is SGHAT and CDR2 is FQNNGV in the germline V gene. The ends were cut back, 6 bases at V and 2 bases at J, with 13 bases in the middle.

The rearrangement joins TRBV7-9 to TRBJ1-1; no clear D gene. Per the germline V gene, CDR1 is SEHNR and CDR2 is FQNEAQ (reference sequence). CDR3 length: 14 amino acids. V lost 1 base to trimming and J lost 0 bases, with 6 bases between them. The CDR3 DNA reads TGTGCCAGCAGCTTAGGTGTCATGAACACTGAAGCTTTCTTT. Amino acids: CASSLGVMNTEAFF.

The chain employs TRBV28 and TRBJ2-3; 12 nucleotides agree with TRBD2. This CDR3 has 15 residues. Trimming cost V 6 bases and J 6 bases; bases outside gene matches: 7. The germline V gene encodes CDR1 MDHEN and CDR2 SYDVKM. CDR3 sequence reads: CASSLTGTSGDTQYF. CDR3 DNA sequence: TGTGCCAGCAGCCTGACCGGGACTAGCGGGGATACGCAGTATTTT.

The genes are TRBV4-1 and TRBJ1-1; D is unclear. Trimming pared 1 base from V and 0 bases from J, leaving 9 bases between. The CDR3 is 15 amino acids. The germline V gene has CDR1 MGHRA and CDR2 YSYEKL. The CDR3 DNA is TGCGCCAGCAGCCAAGTAGAGCTGATGAACACTGAAGCTTTCTTT. Translation gives CASSQVELMNTEAFF.

The rearrangement joins TRBV25-1 to TRBJ2-1, with 9 bases fitting TRBD2. The CDR3 loop spans 16 amino acids. Germline CDR1 reads MGHDK; CDR2 reads SYGVNS. The V gene end was trimmed by 0 bases and the J gene end by 9 bases; junction bases not matched to a gene: 9. Here the CDR3 reads CASSEYVLAGLTEQFF. The CDR3 region has the DNA TGTGCCAGCAGTGAATACGTACTAGCGGGCCTAACTGAGCAGTTCTTC. The whole variable domain, filled in from reference TRBV25-1 and TRBJ2-1, reads EADIYQTPRYLVIGTGKKITLECSQTMGHDKMYWYQQDPGMELHLIHYSYGVNSTEKGDLSSESTVSRIRTEHFPLTLESARPSHTSQYLCASSEYVLAGLTEQFFGPGTRLTVL.

This chain connects TRBV5-1 to TRBJ2-2; possible D gene TRBD1, 5 bases. The ends were cut back, 3 bases at V and 2 bases at J, with 14 bases in the middle. The germline CDR1 and CDR2 sequences are SGHRS and YFSETQ. This CDR3 is built from 16 residues. The CDR3 DNA sequence: TGCGCCAGCAGCTCCTCAGGGAACCCTAACACCGGGGAGCTGTTTTTT. Translation: CASSSSGNPNTGELFF.

The J gene is TRBJ2-1, the V gene TRBV19; 10 bases agree with TRBD2. This CDR3 has 14 amino acids. Germline CDR1 and CDR2: LNHDA and SQIVND (reference sequence). The V and J ends lost 5 bases and 8 bases, in that order; junction bases with no gene match: 6. For the CDR3, the DNA is TGTGCCAGTAGTCCTAGCGGGAGTTCCCATGAGCAGTTCTTC. Its translation: CASSPSGSSHEQFF.